These 11 T cell receptor beta chains were sequenced from one sample in a study of human T cells and chemical hapten exposure. The time point: patch test 2, 6 weeks after DPC sensitization. The treatment here: therapeutic diphenylcyclopropenone sensitization with weekly scalp DPC. TCRdb reprocessed the RACE reads via MiXCR and lists one record per CDR3 protein. The sample gives tens of thousands of distinct CDR3 sequences, about 9.9% of which show up once; approximately 1.8% is in the top ten. This specimen was whole blood, taken in connection with sensitization to the hapten diphenylcyclopropenone (DPC). Receptor source: a woman in her 50s with alopecia areata. Some clones in this sample may be carry-over from other donors' samples.

This clonotype showed up many times. This rearrangement joins TRBV6-5 to TRBJ2-7, with D perhaps matching TRBD2 (6 bases). The CDR3 spans 14 residues. The germline V gene has CDR1 MNHEY and CDR2 SVGAGI. V was trimmed by 5 bases and J by 7 bases, leaving 18 bases between them. In DNA, the CDR3 is TGTGCCAGCAGTCAGTCCCGGGACTTAGGGGAGCAGTACTTC. Translation gives CASSQSRDLGEQYF.

This clonotype has just a few counts. V usage is TRBV20-1 and J usage is TRBJ2-7; 7 bases match TRBD2. CDR3 length equals 12 residues. Germline V gene lookup returns CDR1 DFQATT and CDR2 SNEGSKA (reference sequence). CDR3: CSGRGNSYEQYF. CDR3 sequence (DNA): TGCAGCGGGCGGGGGAACTCCTACGAGCAGTACTTC.

This chain connects TRBV2 to TRBJ2-6; D is unresolved. The germline gives CDR1 SNHLY, CDR2 FYNNEI. The V end was cut by 6 bases, the J end by 3 bases, with 9 bases between. The CDR3 is 14 amino acids. In DNA form, the CDR3 reads TGTGCCAGCAGCCCCCCAAATGGGGCCAACGTCCTGACTTTC. The encoded protein is CASSPPNGANVLTF.

The gene calls are TRBV5-1 and TRBJ2-3; 8 bases line up with TRBD2. The V segment lost 0 bases and the J segment 4 bases; nucleotides outside the gene matches: 7. CDR1 and CDR2 from the germline V gene are SGHRS and YFSETQ. The CDR3 loop spans 16 amino acids. CDR3 DNA: TGCGCCAGCAGCTTGGCCGGGACTAGGGGTGCAGATACGCAGTATTTT. Its protein is CASSLAGTRGADTQYF.

This clonotype was counted many times. This chain joins TRBV7-2 and TRBJ1-1; D not resolved. Germline CDR1 SGHTA, CDR2 FQGNSA. With 5 bases removed from V and 1 base from J, the gap between germline ends came to 5 bases. CDR3 length: 12 residues. The CDR3 nucleotides are TGTGCCAGCAGCCGACCGAACACTGAAGCTTTCTTT. Translating gives CASSRPNTEAFF.

The genes are TRBV20-1 and TRBJ2-7; no definite D call. V was trimmed by 1 base and J by 2 bases, leaving 15 bases between them. Germline V gives CDR1 DFQATT, CDR2 SNEGSKA (reference sequence). The CDR3 covers 15 residues. The CDR3 DNA is TGCAGTGCTAGAGCTAAAGTCCTGAGCACCTACGAGCAGTACTTC. Amino acids: CSARAKVLSTYEQYF.

This clonotype has just a few counts. The chain couples TRBV3-1 to TRBJ1-2; no clear D. Germline CDR1 reads LGHDT; CDR2 reads YNNKEL (reference sequence). V shed 0 bases and J shed 4 bases, with 9 bases lying between them. CDR3 length: 14 residues. The CDR3 nucleotides are TGTGCCAGCAGCCAAGAAAGGGCCTTCTATGGCTACACCTTC. Translating it yields CASSQERAFYGYTF.

This clonotype appeared many times. The chain recombines TRBV7-9 with TRBJ2-2; TRBD2 matches 8 bases. With 8 bases clipped from V and 0 bases from J, the junction kept 5 bases outside the gene matches. CDR3 size: 15 residues. Germline assignment: CDR1 SEHNR and CDR2 FQNEAQ (reference sequence). The CDR3 sequence is CASAPGLANTGELFF. Written as DNA, the CDR3 is TGTGCCAGCGCACCGGGACTAGCGAACACCGGGGAGCTGTTTTTT. The full variable domain, rest sourced from reference TRBV7-9 and TRBJ2-2, is DTGVSQNPRHKITKRGQNVTFRCDPISEHNRLYWYRQTLGQGPEFLTYFQNEAQLEKSRLLSDRFSAERPKGSFSTLEIQRTEQGDSAMYLCASAPGLANTGELFFGEGSRLTVL.

This clonotype showed up many times. CDR3 in amino acids: CASSFLSWTGIGLGYTF. Here the CDR3 DNA reads TGTGCCAGCAGTTTCCTTTCATGGACAGGAATCGGGTTAGGCTACACCTTC. This rearrangement joins TRBV28 to TRBJ1-2; the match to TRBD1 covers 7 bases. Germline V gives CDR1 MDHEN, CDR2 SYDVKM. V lost 3 bases, J lost 8 bases, and 18 bases stayed unmatched. CDR3 length equals 17 residues.

The genes are TRBV19 and TRBJ1-5; the D is unclear. V was pared by 1 base and J by 4 bases, with 11 bases between. Germline V gene sequence: CDR1 LNHDA, CDR2 SQIVND (reference sequence). The CDR3 is made up of 15 amino acids. The CDR3 bases are TGTGCCAGTAGTATAGTTTTAGGGAAAAATCAGCCCCAGCATTTT. Encoded protein: CASSIVLGKNQPQHF.

Ten or more counts support this clonotype. The J gene is TRBJ2-7, the V gene TRBV20-1; D uncertain. The CDR3 contains 11 residues. Germline CDR1 is DFQATT and CDR2 is SNEGSKA (reference sequence). With 2 bases removed from V and 3 bases from J, the gap between germline ends came to 5 bases. DNA of the CDR3: TGCAGTGCTAGAAAAATCTACGAGCAGTACTTC. Translating it yields CSARKIYEQYF.